This TCR beta chain was observed in a study of blood T cell repertoires in COVID-19. Those who participated ranged in age from about 18 to 95 years and resided in about two dozen US areas. Two negative PCRs, clearance, or symptom resolution were required of recovered Cohort 3 donors. CDR3 length equals 14 residues. Trimming took 1 base from V and 5 from J; bases not matched to a gene: 2. Germline lookup yields CDR1 SGHDN and CDR2 FVKESK. The method was immunoSEQ multiplex PCR; TCRdb's version includes in-frame clones alone and lacks a portion of them. The sample carries 200,000 to 250,000 clones, around 86% recorded once.

The source of this sequence is a woman aged 50 to 65 who had recovered from COVID-19. The sample was PBMCs or T cells enriched from blood (not recorded which). This chain links TRBV14 with TRBJ2-4; 7 bases are shared with TRBD2. In DNA form, the CDR3 reads TGTGCCAGCAGCCAAGGTGCGGGGGAAAACATTCAGTACTTC. This codes for CASSQGAGENIQYF.